One and the same sample provided the 19 T cell receptor beta chains below, sequenced in a study of T cell responses to AZD1222 COVID-19 vaccine (dated by TCRdb to the early 2020s). The time point label, read with the paper, signifies: about 28 days (+/-7) after the second vaccine dose. Libraries came from the immunoSEQ multiplex PCR assay. Drawn from immuneACCESS, this table holds only the in-frame rearrangements with V and J called that TCRdb kept. Clones are partly lost; checked studies trace under half to an unresolved V gene and leave the rest unexplained. The sample yields 80,000 to 100,000 clones; about 89% were counted once. Jointly, the top ten make up approximately 5% of the sample. Sequenced material: peripheral blood, taken 28 days after the second AZD1222 dose. All receptors come from an adult who received the AZD1222 COVID-19 vaccine.

The chain employs TRBV19 and TRBJ2-1; D assignment may be TRBD1 or TRBD2 (5 bases each). Germline V gives CDR1 LNHDA, CDR2 SQIVND (reference sequence). This CDR3 contains 15 residues. Trimming cost V 6 bases and J 2 bases, with 14 bases left between them. DNA for the CDR3: TGTGCCAGTAGGGATCGGGGACCCCCCTACAATGAGCAGTTCTTC. Protein: CASRDRGPPYNEQFF.

The chain links TRBV5-1 to TRBJ2-7; TRBD1 agrees at 11 bases. V dropped 4 bases and J dropped 3; count of bases not matched to a gene: 3. The CDR3 has 14 amino acids. Germline V CDR1 and CDR2: SGHRS, YFSETQ. CDR3 coding DNA: TGCGCCAGCAGCAGGGACAGGGGGTTCTACGAGCAGTACTTC. Protein: CASSRDRGFYEQYF.

The chain couples TRBV6-5 to TRBJ1-4; tentatively, D is TRBD1 (5 bases). The CDR3 is made up of 14 amino acids. The V gene's germline CDR1 is MNHEY and CDR2 SVGAGI. The V gene lost 5 bases and the J gene lost 8 bases, with 15 bases spanning the gap. The CDR3 DNA is TGTGCCAGCAGTAATGGGGGGAAGCTCGAAAAACTGTTTTTT. It translates to CASSNGGKLEKLFF.

The chain has TRBV25-1 and TRBJ1-1; no reliable D call. V dropped 4 bases and J dropped 5 bases, with 8 bases sitting between them. The CDR3 covers 12 residues. The V gene's germline CDR1 is MGHDK and CDR2 SYGVNS. CDR3 nucleotides: TGTGCCAGCAGTGGACGGGCTACTGAAGCTTTCTTT. Amino acids: CASSGRATEAFF.

The gene calls are TRBV27 and TRBJ2-2, with a tentative D call TRBD2 (5 bases). V gave up 8 bases and J gave up 3 bases, with 10 bases separating them. The CDR3 consists of 13 residues. The germline gives CDR1 MNHEY, CDR2 SMNVEV (reference sequence). The CDR3 region is CASRKADTGELFF. The DNA of the CDR3 is TGTGCCAGCCGGAAAGCGGACACCGGGGAGCTGTTTTTT.

The chain has TRBV18 and TRBJ1-1, with TRBD1 as a possible D gene (5 bases). The CDR3 totals 14 residues. Per germline, CDR1 KGHSH and CDR2 LQKENI. V lost 6 bases and J 10 bases, leaving 21 bases between the germline ends. CDR3 nucleotides: TGTGCCAGCTCCTTCGGTGGGTTAACAGGAGGAGCTTTCTTT. This translates into CASSFGGLTGGAFF.

The CDR3 sequence: CASSPSLGGSYEQYF. The CDR3, as DNA: TGTGCCAGCTCACCAAGTCTGGGGGGCTCCTACGAGCAGTACTTC. This sequence joins TRBV18 and TRBJ2-7; D possibly corresponds to TRBD2 (6 bases). The CDR3 has 15 residues. V shed 2 bases and J shed 0 bases, with 11 bases lying between them. Germline values: CDR1 KGHSH, CDR2 LQKENI.

The chain couples TRBV6-1 to TRBJ1-2; maybe TRBD1 (5 bases). Germline V gives CDR1 MNHNS, CDR2 SASEGT. V dropped 2 bases and J dropped 9 bases, with 19 bases sitting between them. The CDR3 is 15 amino acids. The CDR3, as DNA: TGTGCCAGCAGTGAAATCGGGGGAGAAGGCAATCGCTACACCTTC. Amino acid sequence: CASSEIGGEGNRYTF.

CDR3 DNA: TGTGCCAGCAGCTTCCTAAACCCGGGAGATACGCAGTATTTT. Its translation is CASSFLNPGDTQYF. V gene TRBV5-4 combines with J gene TRBJ2-3, with D unresolved. The germline V gene encodes CDR1 SGHNT and CDR2 YYREEE (reference sequence). Trimming took 2 bases from V and 5 from J, leaving 12 bases between them. This CDR3 is 14 amino acids long. The variable domain in full, completed from reference TRBV5-4 and TRBJ2-3, reads ETGVTQSPTHLIKTRGQQVTLRCSSQSGHNTVSWYQQALGQGPQFIFQYYREEENGRGNFPPRFSGLQFPNYSSELNVNALELDDSALYLCASSFLNPGDTQYFGPGTRLTVL.

This chain links TRBV18 with TRBJ1-2; D gene uncertain. Germline V CDR1 and CDR2: KGHSH, LQKENI. V lost 3 bases and J lost 2, with 7 bases in between. The CDR3 sequence is 13 residues long. The CDR3 DNA reads TGTGCCAGCTCACCGGGATCCAACTATGGCTACACCTTC. This codes for CASSPGSNYGYTF.

The gene calls are TRBV6-4 and TRBJ2-2; 7 nucleotides agree with TRBD1. The V segment lost 5 bases and the J segment 6 bases; nucleotides outside the gene matches: 3. CDR3 length equals 13 residues. From germline, CDR1 is MRHNA and CDR2 SNTAGT. CDR3 sequence (DNA): TGTGCCAGCAGTCAAACAGGGGCCGGGGAGCTGTTTTTT. Translation gives CASSQTGAGELFF.

The chain's CDR3 is CATSYNRVGGNEQFF. DNA of the CDR3: TGTGCCACCAGCTATAACAGGGTAGGGGGCAATGAGCAGTTCTTC. The rearrangement uses TRBV15 and TRBJ2-1; D is perhaps TRBD1 (6 bases). V was cut by 5 bases and J by 6 bases, with 17 bases left in between. Germline-derived CDR1 and CDR2 are LNHNV and YYDKDF (reference sequence). This CDR3 comprises 15 residues. Combining the CDR3 with reference TRBV15 and TRBJ2-1 gives the whole variable domain DAMVIQNPRYQVTQFGKPVTLSCSQTLNHNVMYWYQQKSSQAPKLLFHYYDKDFNNEADTPDNFQSRRPNTSFCFLDIRSPGLGDTAMYLCATSYNRVGGNEQFFGPGTRLTVL.

The V gene is TRBV7-3, the J gene TRBJ2-1; D gene uncertain. V lost 2 bases and J lost 0, with 11 bases in between. In germline, CDR1 is SGHTA, CDR2 FQGTGA. The CDR3 runs to 16 residues. DNA for the CDR3: TGTGCCAGCAGCTTAGCCGCGCCCAGCTCCTACAATGAGCAGTTCTTC. Its translation is CASSLAAPSSYNEQFF.

The chain combines TRBV7-9 with TRBJ1-2; D is unclear. CDR1 SEHNR and CDR2 FQNEAQ come from the germline V gene (reference sequence). The CDR3 has 11 amino acids. Trimming removed 8 bases at V and 8 bases at J, with 12 bases between. The CDR3 nucleotides are TGTGCCAGCGGAAACGTGTGGGGCTACACCTTC. Amino acids: CASGNVWGYTF.

The chain is built from TRBV25-1 and TRBJ2-1; 10 positions agree with TRBD2. Trimming removed 2 bases from V and 5 bases from J; junction bases left unmatched: 3. The CDR3 runs to 15 residues. Germline V gene lookup returns CDR1 MGHDK and CDR2 SYGVNS. The CDR3 bases are TGTGCCAGCAGTGAACCACTAGCGGGGCACAATGAGCAGTTCTTC. Translating gives CASSEPLAGHNEQFF.

The chain employs TRBV9 and TRBJ2-1; TRBD2 matches at 13 bases. The CDR3 runs to 22 residues. The germline V gene encodes CDR1 SGDLS and CDR2 YYNGEE. V gave up 1 base and J gave up 0 bases; unmatched junction bases: 16. The CDR3 nucleotides read TGTGCCAGCAGCGTATCACATCGAGGGGGACTAGCGGGGCCCAGCTCCTACAATGAGCAGTTCTTC. This encodes CASSVSHRGGLAGPSSYNEQFF.

CDR3 sequence reads: CASRDRVNTEAFF. The CDR3 region has the DNA TGTGCCAGCAGAGACAGGGTGAACACTGAAGCTTTCTTT. V and J are TRBV6-4 and TRBJ1-1; 7 bases match TRBD1. The V and J ends lost 6 bases and 0 bases, in that order; junction bases with no gene match: 1. CDR3 size: 13 residues. Per the germline V gene, CDR1 is MRHNA and CDR2 is SNTAGT.

The chain links TRBV10-3 to TRBJ2-1, with D tentatively TRBD1 (6 bases). Per the germline V gene, CDR1 is ENHRY and CDR2 is SYGVKD. The CDR3 spans 14 residues. The ends were cut back, 4 bases at V and 8 bases at J, with 15 bases in the middle. The CDR3 here is CAISAGEGNDEQFF. The CDR3 DNA follows: TGTGCCATCAGTGCAGGGGAAGGAAATGATGAGCAGTTCTTC.

This clone appeared a single time. The chain carries TRBV5-4 and TRBJ1-4, with D maybe TRBD1 (6 bases). Per the germline V gene, CDR1 is SGHNT and CDR2 is YYREEE (reference sequence). V was cut by 4 bases and J by 8 bases, with 18 bases left in between. The CDR3 covers 15 residues. CDR3 loop: CASSQGGGMGEKLFF. CDR3 nucleotide sequence: TGTGCCAGCAGCCAAGGAGGGGGTATGGGCGAAAAACTGTTTTTT.